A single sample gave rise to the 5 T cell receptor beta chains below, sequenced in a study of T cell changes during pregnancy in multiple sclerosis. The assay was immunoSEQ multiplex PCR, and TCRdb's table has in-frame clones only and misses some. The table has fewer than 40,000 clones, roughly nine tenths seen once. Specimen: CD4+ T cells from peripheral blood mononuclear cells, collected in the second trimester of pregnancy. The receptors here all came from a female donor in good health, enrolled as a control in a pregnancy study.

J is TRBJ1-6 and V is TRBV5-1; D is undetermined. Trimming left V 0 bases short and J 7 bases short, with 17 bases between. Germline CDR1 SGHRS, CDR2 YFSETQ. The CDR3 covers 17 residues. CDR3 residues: CASSLGEVGGLNSPLHF. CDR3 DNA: TGCGCCAGCAGCTTGGGGGAAGTCGGAGGGTTAAATTCACCCCTCCACTTT.

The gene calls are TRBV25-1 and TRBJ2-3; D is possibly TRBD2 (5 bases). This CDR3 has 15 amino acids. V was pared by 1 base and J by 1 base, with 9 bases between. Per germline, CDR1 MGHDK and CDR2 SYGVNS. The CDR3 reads CASSEWSGGTDTQYF. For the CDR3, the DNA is TGTGCCAGCAGTGAATGGAGCGGCGGCACAGATACGCAGTATTTT.

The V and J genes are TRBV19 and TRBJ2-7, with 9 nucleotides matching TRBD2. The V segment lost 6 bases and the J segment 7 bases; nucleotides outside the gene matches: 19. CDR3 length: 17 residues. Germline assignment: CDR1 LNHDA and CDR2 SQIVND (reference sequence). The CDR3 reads CASSRNSPGLARWEQYF. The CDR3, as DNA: TGTGCCAGTAGCAGAAATTCCCCGGGACTAGCTCGTTGGGAGCAGTACTTC.

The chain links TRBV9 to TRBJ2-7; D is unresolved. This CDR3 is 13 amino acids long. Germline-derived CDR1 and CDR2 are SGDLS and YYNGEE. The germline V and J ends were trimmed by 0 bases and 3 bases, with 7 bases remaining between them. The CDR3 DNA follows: TGTGCCAGCAGCGTAGGGTTGCGCTACGAGCAGTACTTC. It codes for CASSVGLRYEQYF.

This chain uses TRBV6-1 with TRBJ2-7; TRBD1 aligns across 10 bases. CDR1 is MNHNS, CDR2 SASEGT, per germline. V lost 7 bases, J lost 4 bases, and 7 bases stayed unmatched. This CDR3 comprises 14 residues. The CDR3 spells CASKAGQGSYEQYF. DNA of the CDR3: TGTGCCAGCAAAGCGGGACAGGGGTCGTACGAGCAGTACTTC.